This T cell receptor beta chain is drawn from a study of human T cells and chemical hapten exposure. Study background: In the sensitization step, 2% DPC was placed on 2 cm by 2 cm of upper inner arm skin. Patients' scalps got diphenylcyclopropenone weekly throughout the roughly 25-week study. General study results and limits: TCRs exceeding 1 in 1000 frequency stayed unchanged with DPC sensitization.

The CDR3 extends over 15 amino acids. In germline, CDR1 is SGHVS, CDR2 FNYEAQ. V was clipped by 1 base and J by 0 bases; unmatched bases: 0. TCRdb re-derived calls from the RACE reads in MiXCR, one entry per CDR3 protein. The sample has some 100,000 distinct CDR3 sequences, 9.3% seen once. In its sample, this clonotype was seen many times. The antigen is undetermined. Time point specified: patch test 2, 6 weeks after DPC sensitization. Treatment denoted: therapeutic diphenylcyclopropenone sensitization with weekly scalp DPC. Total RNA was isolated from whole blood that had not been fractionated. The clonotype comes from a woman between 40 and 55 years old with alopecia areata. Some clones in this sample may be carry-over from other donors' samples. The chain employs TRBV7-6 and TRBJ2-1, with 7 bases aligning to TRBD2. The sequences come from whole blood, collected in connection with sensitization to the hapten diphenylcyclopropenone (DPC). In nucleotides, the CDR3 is TGTGCCAGCAGCTTAGGGGGGGGCTCCTACAATGAGCAGTTCTTC. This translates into CASSLGGGSYNEQFF.